The 3 T cell receptor beta chains presented below share a single source sample, sequenced in a study of a mutant IDH1 vaccine in newly diagnosed glioma (TCRdb year 2021). The time point label, as the study defines it: week 5, during vaccination. Each vaccine dose was 300 ug of a 20-mer mutant IDH1 peptide in Montanide, given subcutaneously with topical imiquimod. These receptors lack a known antigen. Receptor libraries were prepared by the immunoSEQ multiplex PCR assay. This immuneACCESS table, as held by TCRdb, lists in-frame sequences with V and J called but not all clones. Of the missing ones, under half trace to an unresolved V gene in checked studies; the others have no known cause. The sample profile shows 60,000 or so clones; approximately 80% of them were found once. The ten most abundant clones make up over 3% of the sample. Sequences were derived from PBMCs, sampled from a glioma patient whose treatment included an IDH1 peptide vaccine. Receptors were obtained from a woman aged 18-29 years with glioma. Some clones in this sample may be carry-over from other donors' samples.

The genes are TRBV7-8 and TRBJ1-5, with a possible D match to TRBD1 (6 bases). V was cut by 5 bases and J by 0 bases, with 17 bases left in between. Per germline, CDR1 SGHVS and CDR2 FQNEAQ. This CDR3 is 17 amino acids long. The CDR3 spells CASSPRTATYSNQPQHF. The CDR3 coding sequence is TGTGCCAGCAGCCCAAGGACAGCCACTTATAGCAATCAGCCCCAGCATTTT.

The chain couples TRBV5-4 to TRBJ2-7; D is possibly TRBD1 or TRBD2 (5 bases each). This CDR3 contains 14 residues. Germline CDR1 is SGHNT and CDR2 is YYREEE (reference sequence). The V gene lost 4 bases and the J gene lost 2 bases, with 13 bases spanning the gap. The CDR3 DNA follows: TGTGCCAGCAGCCCCGGGACGCTTACCTACGAGCAGTACTTC. Residues: CASSPGTLTYEQYF.

This clone was detected only a few times. The rearrangement joins TRBV27 to TRBJ1-5; D remains unclear. V lost 0 bases and J 0 bases, leaving 3 bases between the germline ends. The CDR3 loop spans 14 amino acids. Germline V gene sequence: CDR1 MNHEY, CDR2 SMNVEV (reference sequence). This CDR3 reads CASSLSTSNQPQHF. CDR3 DNA sequence: TGTGCCAGCAGTTTATCAACTAGCAATCAGCCCCAGCATTTT.